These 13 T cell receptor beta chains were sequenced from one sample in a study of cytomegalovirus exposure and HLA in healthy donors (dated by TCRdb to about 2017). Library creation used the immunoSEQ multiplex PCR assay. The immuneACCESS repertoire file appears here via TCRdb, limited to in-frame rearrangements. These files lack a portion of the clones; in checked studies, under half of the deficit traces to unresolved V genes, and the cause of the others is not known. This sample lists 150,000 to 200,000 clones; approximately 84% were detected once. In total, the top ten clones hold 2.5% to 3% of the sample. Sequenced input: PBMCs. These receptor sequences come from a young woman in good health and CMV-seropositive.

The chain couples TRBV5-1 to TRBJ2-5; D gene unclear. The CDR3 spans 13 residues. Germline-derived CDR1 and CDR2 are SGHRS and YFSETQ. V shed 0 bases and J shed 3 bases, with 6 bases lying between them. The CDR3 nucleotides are TGCGCCAGCAGCTTGGCCAGGAAAGAGACCCAGTACTTC. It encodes CASSLARKETQYF.

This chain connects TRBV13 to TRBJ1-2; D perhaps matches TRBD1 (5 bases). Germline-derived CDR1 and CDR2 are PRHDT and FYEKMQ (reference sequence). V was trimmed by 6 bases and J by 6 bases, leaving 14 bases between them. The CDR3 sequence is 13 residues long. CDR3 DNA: TGTGCCAGCAGGCCGAGGGGAGGGGATGGCTACACCTTC. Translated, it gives CASRPRGGDGYTF.

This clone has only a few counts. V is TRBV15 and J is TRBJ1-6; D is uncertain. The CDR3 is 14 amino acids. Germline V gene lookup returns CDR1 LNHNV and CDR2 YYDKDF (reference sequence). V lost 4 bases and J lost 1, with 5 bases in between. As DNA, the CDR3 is TGTGCCACCAGCACCAGGTCCTATAATTCACCCCTCCACTTT. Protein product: CATSTRSYNSPLHF.

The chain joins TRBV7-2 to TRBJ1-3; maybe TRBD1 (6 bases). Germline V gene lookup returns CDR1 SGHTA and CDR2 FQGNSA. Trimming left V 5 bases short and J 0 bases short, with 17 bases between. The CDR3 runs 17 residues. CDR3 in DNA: TGTGCCAGCAGCCCAGGCGGGGGGGGCGGCTCTGGAAACACCATATATTTT. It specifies CASSPGGGGGSGNTIYF.

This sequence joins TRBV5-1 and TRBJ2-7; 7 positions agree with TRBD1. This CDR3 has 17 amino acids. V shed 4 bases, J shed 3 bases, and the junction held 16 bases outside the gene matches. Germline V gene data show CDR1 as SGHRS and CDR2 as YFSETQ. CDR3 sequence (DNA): TGCGCCAGCAGCCCCGACGGCCGGGTGACAGGGATCTACGAGCAGTACTTC. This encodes CASSPDGRVTGIYEQYF.

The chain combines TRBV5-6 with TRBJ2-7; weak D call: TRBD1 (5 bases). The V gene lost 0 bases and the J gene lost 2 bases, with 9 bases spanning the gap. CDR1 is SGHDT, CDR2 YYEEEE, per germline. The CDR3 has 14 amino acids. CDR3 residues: CASSLAGNPYEQYF. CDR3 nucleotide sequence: TGTGCCAGCAGCTTGGCAGGGAACCCCTACGAGCAGTACTTC.

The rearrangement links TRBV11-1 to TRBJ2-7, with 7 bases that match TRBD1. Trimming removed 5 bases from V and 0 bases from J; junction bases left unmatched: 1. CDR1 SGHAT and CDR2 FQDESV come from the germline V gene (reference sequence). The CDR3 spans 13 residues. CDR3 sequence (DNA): TGTGCCAGCAGCCCAGGGGGCTCCTACGAGCAGTACTTC. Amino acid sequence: CASSPGGSYEQYF.

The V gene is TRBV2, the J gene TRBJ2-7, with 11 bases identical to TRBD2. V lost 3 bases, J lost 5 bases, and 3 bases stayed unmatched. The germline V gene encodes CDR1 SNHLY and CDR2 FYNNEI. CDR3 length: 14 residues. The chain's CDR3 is CASSDPGLADEQYF. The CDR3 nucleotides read TGTGCCAGCAGTGATCCGGGACTAGCGGACGAGCAGTACTTC.

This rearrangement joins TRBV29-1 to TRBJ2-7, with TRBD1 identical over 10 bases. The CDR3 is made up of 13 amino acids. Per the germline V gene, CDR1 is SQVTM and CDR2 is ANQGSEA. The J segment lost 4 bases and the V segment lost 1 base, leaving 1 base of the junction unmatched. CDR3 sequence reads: CSVEGTGGYEQYF. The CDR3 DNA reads TGCAGCGTTGAAGGGACAGGGGGGTACGAGCAGTACTTC.

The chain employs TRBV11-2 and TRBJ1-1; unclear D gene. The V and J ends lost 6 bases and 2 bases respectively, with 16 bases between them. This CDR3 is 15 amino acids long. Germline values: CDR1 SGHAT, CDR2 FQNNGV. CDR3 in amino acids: CASRSQQTVNTEAFF. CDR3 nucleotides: TGTGCCAGCAGATCTCAACAAACAGTAAACACTGAAGCTTTCTTT.

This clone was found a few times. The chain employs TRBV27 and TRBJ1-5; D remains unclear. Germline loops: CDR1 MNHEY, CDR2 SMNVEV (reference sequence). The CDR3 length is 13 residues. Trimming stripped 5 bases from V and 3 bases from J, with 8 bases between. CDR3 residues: CASSNTFNQPQHF. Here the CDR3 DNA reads TGTGCCAGCAGTAATACATTCAATCAGCCCCAGCATTTT.

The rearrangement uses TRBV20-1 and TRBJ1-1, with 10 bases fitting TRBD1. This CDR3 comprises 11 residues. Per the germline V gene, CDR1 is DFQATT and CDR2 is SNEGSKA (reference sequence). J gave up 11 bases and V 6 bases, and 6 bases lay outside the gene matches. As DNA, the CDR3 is TGCAGTGCATCCTTGGGACAGGGGGCTTTCTTT. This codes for CSASLGQGAFF.

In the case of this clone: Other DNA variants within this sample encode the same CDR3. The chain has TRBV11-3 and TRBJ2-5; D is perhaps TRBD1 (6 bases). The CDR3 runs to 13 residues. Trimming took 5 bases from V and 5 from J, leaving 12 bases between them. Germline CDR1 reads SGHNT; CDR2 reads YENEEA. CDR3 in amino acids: CASSVGQSETQYF. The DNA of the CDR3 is TGTGCCAGCAGCGTTGGACAGTCCGAGACCCAGTACTTC.